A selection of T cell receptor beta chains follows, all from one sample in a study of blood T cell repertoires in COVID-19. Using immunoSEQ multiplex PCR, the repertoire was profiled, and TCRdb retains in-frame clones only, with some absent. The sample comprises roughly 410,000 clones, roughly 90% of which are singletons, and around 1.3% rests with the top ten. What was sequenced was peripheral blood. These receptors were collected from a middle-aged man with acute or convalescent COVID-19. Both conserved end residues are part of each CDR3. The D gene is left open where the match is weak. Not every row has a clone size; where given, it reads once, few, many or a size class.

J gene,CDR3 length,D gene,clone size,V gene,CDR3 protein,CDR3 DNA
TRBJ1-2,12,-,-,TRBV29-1,CSVLTGLGGYTF,TGCAGCGTTTTGACAGGACTAGGTGGCTACACCTTC
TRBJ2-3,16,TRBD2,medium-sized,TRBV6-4,CASSEKASGGTDTQYF,TGTGCCAGCAGTGAAAAGGCTAGCGGGGGCACAGATACGCAGTATTTT
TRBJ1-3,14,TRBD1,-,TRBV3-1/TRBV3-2,CASSQPDRGNTIYF,TGTGCCAGCAGCCAACCCGACAGGGGGAACACCATATATTTT
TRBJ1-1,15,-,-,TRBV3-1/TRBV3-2,CASSQVVEAYTEAFF,TGTGCCAGCAGCCAAGTCGTGGAGGCGTACACTGAAGCTTTCTTT
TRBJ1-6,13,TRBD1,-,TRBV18,CASLGQANSPLHF,TGTGCCAGCCTCGGACAGGCCAATTCACCCCTCCACTTT
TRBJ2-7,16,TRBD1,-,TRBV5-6,CASSPRGQGAPYEQYF,TGTGCCAGCAGCCCCAGGGGACAGGGGGCTCCCTACGAGCAGTACTTC
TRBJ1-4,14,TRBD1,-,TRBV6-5,CASSYNRGWEKLFF,TGTGCCAGCAGTTACAACAGGGGATGGGAAAAACTGTTTTTT
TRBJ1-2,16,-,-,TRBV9,CASSESGNSVNYGYTF,TGTGCCAGCAGCGAATCGGGAAACAGCGTTAACTATGGCTACACCTTC
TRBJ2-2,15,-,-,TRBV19,CASSVQGVNTGELFF,TGTGCCAGTAGTGTACAGGGAGTGAACACCGGGGAGCTGTTTTTT
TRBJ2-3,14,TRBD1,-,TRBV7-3,CASSTAGGPDTQYF,TGTGCCAGCAGCACCGCAGGGGGCCCCGATACGCAGTATTTT
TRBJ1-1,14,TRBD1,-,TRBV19,CASRTGGRNTEAFF,TGTGCCAGTAGGACAGGGGGCCGGAACACTGAAGCTTTCTTT
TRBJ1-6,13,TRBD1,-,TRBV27,CASSLGTGAPLHF,TGTGCCAGCAGCCTCGGGACAGGGGCACCCCTCCACTTT
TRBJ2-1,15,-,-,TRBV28,CASRRGASEYNEQFF,TGTGCCAGCAGGAGGGGAGCTAGCGAGTACAATGAGCAGTTCTTC
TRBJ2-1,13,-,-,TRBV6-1,CASSELAGYEQFF,TGTGCCAGCAGTGAACTTGCGGGCTATGAGCAGTTCTTC
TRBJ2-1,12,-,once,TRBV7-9,CASSPPLNEQFF,TGTGCCAGCAGCCCCCCCCTCAATGAGCAGTTCTTC
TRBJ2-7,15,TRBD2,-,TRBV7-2,CASSLLGLAGNEQYF,TGTGCCAGCAGCTTACTAGGGCTAGCGGGAAACGAGCAGTACTTC
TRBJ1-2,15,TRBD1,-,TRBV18,CASSPDTGAGYGYTF,TGTGCCAGCTCACCGGACACAGGGGCCGGCTATGGCTACACCTTC
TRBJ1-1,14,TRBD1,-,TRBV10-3,CAISDQGAYTEAFF,TGTGCCATCAGTGACCAGGGGGCGTATACTGAAGCTTTCTTT